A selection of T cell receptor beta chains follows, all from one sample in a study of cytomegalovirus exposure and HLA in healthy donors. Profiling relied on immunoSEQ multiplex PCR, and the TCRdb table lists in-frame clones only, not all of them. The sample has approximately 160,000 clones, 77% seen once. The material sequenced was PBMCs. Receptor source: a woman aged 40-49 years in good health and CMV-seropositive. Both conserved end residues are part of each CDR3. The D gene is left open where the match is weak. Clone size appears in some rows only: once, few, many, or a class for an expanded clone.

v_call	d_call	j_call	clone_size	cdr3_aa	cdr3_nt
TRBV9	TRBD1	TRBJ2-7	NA	CASSVSGGYEQYF	TGTGCCAGCAGCGTATCAGGGGGCTACGAGCAGTACTTC
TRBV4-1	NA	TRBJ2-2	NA	CASSQPNTGELFF	TGCGCCAGCAGCCAACCTAACACCGGGGAGCTGTTTTTT
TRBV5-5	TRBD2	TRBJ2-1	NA	CASSFVLADYNEQFF	TGTGCCAGCAGCTTTGTACTAGCGGACTACAATGAGCAGTTCTTC
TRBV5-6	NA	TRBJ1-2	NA	CASSLVGGEGYTF	TGTGCCAGCAGCTTGGTAGGGGGGGAAGGCTACACCTTC
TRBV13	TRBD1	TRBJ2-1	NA	CASSQREKTGGYREQFF	TGTGCCAGCAGCCAGCGCGAGAAGACAGGGGGGTACAGGGAGCAGTTCTTC
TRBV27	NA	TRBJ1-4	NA	CASSSQLITTNEKLFF	TGTGCCAGCAGCTCACAGCTCATTACAACTAATGAAAAACTGTTTTTT
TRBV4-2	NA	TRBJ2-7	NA	CASSQDTGFSYEQYF	TGTGCCAGCAGCCAGGACACAGGGTTTTCCTACGAGCAGTACTTC
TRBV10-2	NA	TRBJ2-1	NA	CASSPERRGEQFF	TGCGCCAGCAGCCCTGAGCGGAGGGGTGAGCAGTTCTTC
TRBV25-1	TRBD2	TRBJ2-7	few	CASSTPSGEQYF	TGTGCCAGCAGTACTCCTAGCGGAGAGCAGTACTTC
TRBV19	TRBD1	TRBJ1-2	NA	CASSAPTGPTYGYTF	TGTGCCAGTAGTGCCCCGACAGGGCCCACCTATGGCTACACCTTC
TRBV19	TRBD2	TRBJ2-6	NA	CASSLGLAGGSPPVPGANVLTF	TGTGCCAGTAGTTTGGGACTAGCGGGAGGTTCCCCACCCGTCCCCGGGGCCAACGTCCTGACTTTC
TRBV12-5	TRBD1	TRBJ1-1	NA	CASGLVFEGGITEAFF	TGTGCTAGTGGTTTGGTATTTGAAGGGGGCATCACTGAAGCTTTCTTT
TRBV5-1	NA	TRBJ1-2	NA	CASNPGAGDGYTF	TGCGCCAGCAACCCCGGGGCAGGGGACGGCTACACCTTC
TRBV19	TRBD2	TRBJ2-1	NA	CASSIDQREAYNEQFF	TGTGCCAGTAGTATAGACCAGCGGGAGGCCTACAATGAGCAGTTCTTC
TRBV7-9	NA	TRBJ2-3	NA	CASSAGSTDTQYF	TGTGCCAGCAGTGCAGGGAGCACAGATACGCAGTATTTT
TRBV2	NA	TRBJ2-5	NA	CASSTPRDLTQYF	TGTGCCAGCAGTACACCCAGGGATTTGACCCAGTACTTC
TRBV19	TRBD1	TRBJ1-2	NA	CASDRGNNYGYTF	TGTGCCAGCGACAGGGGGAATAACTATGGCTACACCTTC
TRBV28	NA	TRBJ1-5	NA	CASSPGGHSNQPQHF	TGTGCCAGCAGCCCCGGGGGGCATAGCAATCAGCCCCAGCATTTT
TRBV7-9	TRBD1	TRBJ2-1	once	CASSSGTGGINEQFF	TGTGCCAGCAGCTCCGGGACAGGGGGCATCAATGAGCAGTTCTTC
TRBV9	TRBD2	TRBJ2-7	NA	CASSVSGTFSYEQYF	TGTGCCAGCAGCGTTAGCGGGACTTTCTCCTACGAGCAGTACTTC
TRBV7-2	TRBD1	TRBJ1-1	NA	CASSFDRGSTEAFF	TGTGCCAGCAGCTTTGACAGGGGTAGCACTGAAGCTTTCTTT
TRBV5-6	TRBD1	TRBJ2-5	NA	CASKVGGEKTQYF	TGTGCCAGCAAGGTAGGGGGCGAGAAGACCCAGTACTTC
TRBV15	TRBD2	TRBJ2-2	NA	CATSGAGGTGELFF	TGTGCCACCAGTGGTGCGGGAGGAACCGGGGAGCTGTTTTTT
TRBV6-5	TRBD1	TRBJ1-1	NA	CASRRQGINLLEAFF	TGTGCCAGCAGACGACAGGGGATCAATCTCTTGGAAGCTTTCTTT
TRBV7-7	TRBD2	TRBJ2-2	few	CATRGGRTGELFF	TGTGCCACACGCGGGGGGCGCACCGGGGAGCTGTTTTTT
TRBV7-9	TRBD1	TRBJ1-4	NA	CASSLGTGNEKLFF	TGTGCCAGCAGTCTTGGGACAGGGAATGAAAAACTGTTTTTT
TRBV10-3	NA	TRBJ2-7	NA	CAISEESYEQYF	TGTGCCATCAGTGAAGAGTCCTACGAGCAGTACTTC
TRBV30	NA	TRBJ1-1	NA	CARGTDRSNTEAFF	TGTGCCCGGGGAACCGACAGGTCGAACACTGAAGCTTTCTTT
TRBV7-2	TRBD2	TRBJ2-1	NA	CASSLGGLAGGQGEQFF	TGTGCCAGCAGCTTAGGAGGACTAGCGGGGGGCCAGGGGGAGCAGTTCTTC
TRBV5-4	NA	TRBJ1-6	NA	CASSLNQGFNSPLHF	TGTGCCAGCAGCTTGAACCAGGGATTTAATTCACCCCTCCACTTT
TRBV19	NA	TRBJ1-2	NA	CASSGRTADNYGYTF	TGTGCCAGTAGCGGTCGGACAGCTGATAACTATGGCTACACCTTC
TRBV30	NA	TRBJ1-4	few	CAWSVQGLTNEKLFF	TGTGCCTGGAGTGTGCAGGGGCTTACTAATGAAAAACTGTTTTTT
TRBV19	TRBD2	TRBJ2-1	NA	CASSSTGLAGGNNEQFF	TGTGCCAGTAGTAGTACGGGACTAGCGGGAGGGAACAATGAGCAGTTCTTC
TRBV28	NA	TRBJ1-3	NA	CASTLSGGRDTIYF	TGTGCCAGCACCCTTTCAGGCGGGCGGGACACCATATATTTT
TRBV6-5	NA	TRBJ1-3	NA	CASTSGQFGNTIYF	TGTGCCAGCACATCCGGACAGTTTGGAAACACCATATATTTT
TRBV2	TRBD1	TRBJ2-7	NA	CASSVTGASYEQYF	TGTGCCAGCAGTGTAACAGGGGCCTCCTACGAGCAGTACTTC
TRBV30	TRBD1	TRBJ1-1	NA	CAWSALGTGGTEAFF	TGTGCCTGGAGTGCGCTGGGGACAGGGGGCACTGAAGCTTTCTTT
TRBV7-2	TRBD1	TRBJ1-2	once	CASSSQGAGYGYTF	TGTGCCAGCAGCTCGCAGGGGGCGGGCTATGGCTACACCTTC
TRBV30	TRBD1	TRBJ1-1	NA	CAWRGQGATSAFF	TGTGCCTGGAGGGGACAGGGGGCCACTAGTGCTTTCTTT
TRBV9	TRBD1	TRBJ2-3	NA	CASSLREGGSTDTQYF	TGTGCCAGCAGCCTACGAGAAGGGGGCTCGACAGATACGCAGTATTTT
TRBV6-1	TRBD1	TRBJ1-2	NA	CASSDWTGDVEGTF	TGTGCCAGCAGTGACTGGACAGGGGATGTTGAAGGAACCTTC
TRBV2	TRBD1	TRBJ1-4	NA	CASSGDRGSRKLFF	TGTGCCAGCAGTGGGGACAGGGGGTCAAGAAAACTGTTTTTT
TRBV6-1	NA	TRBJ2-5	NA	CASSASRTPGETQYF	TGTGCCAGCAGTGCCAGCCGGACACCGGGAGAGACCCAGTACTTC
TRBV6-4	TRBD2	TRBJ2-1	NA	CASSESGTSGYNEQFF	TGTGCCAGCAGTGAATCCGGGACTAGCGGATACAATGAGCAGTTCTTC
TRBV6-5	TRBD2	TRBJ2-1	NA	CASSSLAGGYNEQFF	TGTGCCAGCAGTTCCCTAGCGGGAGGGTACAATGAGCAGTTCTTC
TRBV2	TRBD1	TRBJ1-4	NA	CASRGTATNEKLFF	TGTGCCAGCAGGGGGACAGCAACTAATGAAAAACTGTTTTTT
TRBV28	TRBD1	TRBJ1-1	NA	CASSLGGQGNTEAFF	TGTGCCAGCAGTTTAGGCGGACAGGGAAACACTGAAGCTTTCTTT
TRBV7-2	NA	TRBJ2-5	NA	CASSRGETQYF	TGTGCCAGCAGCAGGGGAGAGACCCAGTACTTC
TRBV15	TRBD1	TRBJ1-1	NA	CATSRGGRGRGQTMNTEAFF	TGTGCCACCAGCAGAGGCGGCAGGGGTCGGGGACAGACTATGAACACTGAAGCTTTCTTT
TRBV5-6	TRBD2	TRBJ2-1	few	CASSPSRRGRGLNEQFF	TGTGCCAGCAGCCCGTCCCGGCGCGGGAGGGGTCTCAATGAGCAGTTCTTC
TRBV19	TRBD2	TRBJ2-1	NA	CASSILAGGAEQFF	TGTGCCAGTAGTATCCTAGCGGGAGGGGCTGAGCAGTTCTTC
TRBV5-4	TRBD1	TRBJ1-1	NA	CASSRTGGGTEAFF	TGTGCCAGCAGCCGGACAGGGGGAGGTACTGAAGCTTTCTTT
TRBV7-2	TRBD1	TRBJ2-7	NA	CASSLTGTGNYEQYF	TGTGCCAGCAGCTTAACGGGGACAGGGAACTACGAGCAGTACTTC
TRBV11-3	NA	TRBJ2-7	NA	CASSLDRAASTVNEQYF	TGTGCCAGCAGCTTAGACCGAGCGGCTTCGACGGTAAACGAGCAGTACTTC
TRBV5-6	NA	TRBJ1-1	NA	CASSFQGGRTEAFF	TGTGCCAGCAGCTTTCAGGGAGGGCGGACTGAAGCTTTCTTT
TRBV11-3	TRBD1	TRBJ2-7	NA	CASSFYRGYEQYF	TGTGCCAGCAGCTTCTACAGGGGTTACGAGCAGTACTTC
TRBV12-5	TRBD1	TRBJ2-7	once	CASLGTGIYEQYF	TGTGCTAGTTTAGGGACAGGCATCTACGAGCAGTACTTC
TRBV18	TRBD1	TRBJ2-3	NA	CASSQRTGDTDTQYF	TGTGCCAGCTCACAACGGACAGGGGACACAGATACGCAGTATTTT
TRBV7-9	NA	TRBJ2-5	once	CASSPRGWETQYF	TGTGCCAGCAGCCCTAGAGGGTGGGAGACCCAGTACTTC
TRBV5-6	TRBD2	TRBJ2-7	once	CASSLGPSSGRRGEQYF	TGTGCCAGCAGCTTGGGACCCTCTAGCGGGAGGAGAGGCGAGCAGTACTTC